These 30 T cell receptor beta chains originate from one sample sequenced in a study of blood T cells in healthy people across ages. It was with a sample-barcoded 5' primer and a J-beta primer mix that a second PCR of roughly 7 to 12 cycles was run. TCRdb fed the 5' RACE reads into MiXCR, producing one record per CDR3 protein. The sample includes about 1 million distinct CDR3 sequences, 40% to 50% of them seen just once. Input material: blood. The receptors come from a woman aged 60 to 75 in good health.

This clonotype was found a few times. The CDR3 sequence is CSAYKDVVSYEQYF. The CDR3 DNA reads TGCAGTGCATACAAGGACGTCGTTTCCTACGAGCAGTACTTC. The rearrangement joins TRBV20-1 to TRBJ2-7, with D unresolved. The length of the CDR3 is 14 residues. V was clipped by 6 bases and J by 1 base, with 16 bases between them. In germline, CDR1 is DFQATT, CDR2 SNEGSKA (reference sequence).

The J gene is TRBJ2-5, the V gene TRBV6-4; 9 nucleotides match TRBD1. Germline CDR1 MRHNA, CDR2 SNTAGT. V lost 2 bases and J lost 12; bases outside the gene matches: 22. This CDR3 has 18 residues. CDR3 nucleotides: TGTGCCAGCAGTGACCCTTTTAGCGCGGGACAGGGTTCGGTGGGGGAGTACTTC. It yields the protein CASSDPFSAGQGSVGEYF.

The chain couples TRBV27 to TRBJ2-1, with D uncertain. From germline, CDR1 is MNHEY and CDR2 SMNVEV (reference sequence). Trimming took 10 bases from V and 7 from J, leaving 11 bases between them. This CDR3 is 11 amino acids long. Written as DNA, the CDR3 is TGTGCCACTGGCCGGCTGAATGAGCAGTTCTTC. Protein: CATGRLNEQFF.

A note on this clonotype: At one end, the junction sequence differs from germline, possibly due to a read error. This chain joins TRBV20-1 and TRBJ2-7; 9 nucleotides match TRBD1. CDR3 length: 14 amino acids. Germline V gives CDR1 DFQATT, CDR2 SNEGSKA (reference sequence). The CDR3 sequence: CSVRGGQGPREQYF. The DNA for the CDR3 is TGCAGTGTTAGAGGGGGACAGGGACCTCGCGAGCAGTACTTC.

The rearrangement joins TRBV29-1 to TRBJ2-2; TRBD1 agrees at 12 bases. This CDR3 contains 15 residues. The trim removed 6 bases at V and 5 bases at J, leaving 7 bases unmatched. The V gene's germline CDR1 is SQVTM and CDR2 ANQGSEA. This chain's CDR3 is CSVQWDRGLTGELFF. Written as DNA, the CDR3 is TGCAGCGTCCAGTGGGACAGGGGGCTTACCGGGGAGCTGTTTTTT.

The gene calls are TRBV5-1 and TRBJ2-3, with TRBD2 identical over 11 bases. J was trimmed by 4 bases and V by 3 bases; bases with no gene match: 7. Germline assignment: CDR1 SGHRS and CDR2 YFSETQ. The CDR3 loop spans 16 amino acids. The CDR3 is CASSSIAGGPPDTQYF. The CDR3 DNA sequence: TGCGCCAGCAGCTCAATAGCGGGAGGGCCCCCAGATACGCAGTATTTT. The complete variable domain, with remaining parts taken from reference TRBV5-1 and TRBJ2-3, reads KAGVTQTPRYLIKTRGQQVTLSCSPISGHRSVSWYQQTPGQGLQFLFEYFSETQRNKGNFPGRFSGRQFSNSRSEMNVSTLELGDSALYLCASSSIAGGPPDTQYFGPGTRLTVL.

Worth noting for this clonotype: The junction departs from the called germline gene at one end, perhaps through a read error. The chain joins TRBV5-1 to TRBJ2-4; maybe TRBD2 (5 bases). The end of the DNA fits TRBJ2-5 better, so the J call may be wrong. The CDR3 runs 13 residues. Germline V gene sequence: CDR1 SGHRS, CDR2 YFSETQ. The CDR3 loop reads CTSSAVGVETQYF. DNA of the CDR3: TGCACCAGCAGCGCCGTGGGAGTTGAGACCCAGTACTTC.

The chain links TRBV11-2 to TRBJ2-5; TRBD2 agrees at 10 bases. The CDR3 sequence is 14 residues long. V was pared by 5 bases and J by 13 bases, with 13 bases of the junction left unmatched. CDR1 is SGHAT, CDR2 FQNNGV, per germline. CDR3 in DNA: TGTGCCAGCAGCCTAGCGGGAGTGGGCAATGAGCGGTACTTC. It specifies CASSLAGVGNERYF.

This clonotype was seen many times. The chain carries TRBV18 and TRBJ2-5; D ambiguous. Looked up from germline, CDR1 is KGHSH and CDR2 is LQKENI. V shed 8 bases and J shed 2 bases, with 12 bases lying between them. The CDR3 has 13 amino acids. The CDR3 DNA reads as TGTGCCAGCAGCCCCGGATTGCAAGAGACCCAGTACTTC. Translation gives CASSPGLQETQYF.

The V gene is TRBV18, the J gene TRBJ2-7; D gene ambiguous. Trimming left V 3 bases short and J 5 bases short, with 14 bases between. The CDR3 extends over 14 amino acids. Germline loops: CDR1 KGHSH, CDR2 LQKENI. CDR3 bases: TGTGCCAGCTCACCGCCAAGGGCCCCCGACGAGCAGTACTTC. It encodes CASSPPRAPDEQYF.

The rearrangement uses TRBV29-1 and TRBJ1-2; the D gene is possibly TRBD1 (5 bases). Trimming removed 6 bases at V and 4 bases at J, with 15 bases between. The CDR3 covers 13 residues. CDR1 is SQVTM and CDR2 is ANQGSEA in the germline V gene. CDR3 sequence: CSVRSDSSYGYTF. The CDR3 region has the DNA TGCAGCGTCAGATCCGACAGCTCCTATGGCTACACCTTC.

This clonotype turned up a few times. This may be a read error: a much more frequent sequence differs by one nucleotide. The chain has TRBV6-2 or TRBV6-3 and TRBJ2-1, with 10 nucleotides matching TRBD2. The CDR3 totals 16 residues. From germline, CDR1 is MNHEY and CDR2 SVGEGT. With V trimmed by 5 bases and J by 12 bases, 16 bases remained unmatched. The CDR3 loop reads CASSTPGRAGGPRQFF. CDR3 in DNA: TGTGCCAGCAGTACGCCGGGACGAGCGGGAGGGCCGAGGCAGTTCTTC.

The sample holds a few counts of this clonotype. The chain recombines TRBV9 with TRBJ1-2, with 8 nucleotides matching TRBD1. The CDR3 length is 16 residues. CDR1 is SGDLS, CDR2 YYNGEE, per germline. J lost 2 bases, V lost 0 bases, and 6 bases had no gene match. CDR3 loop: CASSVGGTGFNYGYTF. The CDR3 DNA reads TGTGCCAGCAGCGTAGGCGGGACAGGCTTCAACTATGGCTACACCTTC.

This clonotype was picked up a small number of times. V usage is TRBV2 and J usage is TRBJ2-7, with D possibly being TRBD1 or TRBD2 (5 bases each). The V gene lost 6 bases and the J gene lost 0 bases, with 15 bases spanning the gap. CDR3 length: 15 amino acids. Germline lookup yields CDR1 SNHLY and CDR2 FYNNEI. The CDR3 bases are TGTGCCAGCAGGGCGAGGGGTCGACTCTCCTACGAGCAGTACTTC. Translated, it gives CASRARGRLSYEQYF. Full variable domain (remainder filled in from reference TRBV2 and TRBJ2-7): EPEVTQTPSHQVTQMGQEVILRCVPISNHLYFYWYRQILGQKVEFLVSFYNNEISEKSEIFDDQFSVERPDGSNFTLKIRSTKLEDSAMYFCASRARGRLSYEQYFGPGTRLTVT.

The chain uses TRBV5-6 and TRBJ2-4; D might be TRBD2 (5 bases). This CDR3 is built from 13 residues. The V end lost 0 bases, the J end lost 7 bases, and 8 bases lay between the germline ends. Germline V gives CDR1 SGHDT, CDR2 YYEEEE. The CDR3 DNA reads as TGTGCCAGCAGCTTGGGAGGGTACAACATTCAGTACTTC. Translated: CASSLGGYNIQYF.

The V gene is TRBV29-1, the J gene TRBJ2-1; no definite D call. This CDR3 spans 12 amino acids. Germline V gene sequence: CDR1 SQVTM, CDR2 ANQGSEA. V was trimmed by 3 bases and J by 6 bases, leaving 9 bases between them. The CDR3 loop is CSVETACNEQFF. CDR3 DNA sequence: TGCAGCGTTGAGACTGCATGCAATGAGCAGTTCTTC.

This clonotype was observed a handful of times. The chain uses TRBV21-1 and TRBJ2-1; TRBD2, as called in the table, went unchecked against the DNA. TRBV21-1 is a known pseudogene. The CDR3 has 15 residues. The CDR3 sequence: CASISAGVVYNEQFF. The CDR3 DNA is TGTGCCAGCATTTCAGCGGGAGTAGTCTACAATGAGCAGTTCTTC.

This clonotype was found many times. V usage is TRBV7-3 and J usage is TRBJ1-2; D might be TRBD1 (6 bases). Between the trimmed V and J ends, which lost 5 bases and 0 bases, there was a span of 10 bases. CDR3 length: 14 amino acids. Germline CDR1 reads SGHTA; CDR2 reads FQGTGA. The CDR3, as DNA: TGTGCCAGCAGCCCCACAGGGCCTAACTATGGCTACACCTTC. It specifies CASSPTGPNYGYTF.

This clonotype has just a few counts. The CDR3 sequence is CSARVAGQTYEQYF. The CDR3 nucleotides read TGCAGTGCTAGAGTCGCCGGGCAAACCTACGAGCAGTACTTC. The chain joins TRBV20-1 to TRBJ2-7; no reliable D call. Germline V gives CDR1 DFQATT, CDR2 SNEGSKA (reference sequence). Between the trimmed V and J ends, which lost 1 base and 2 bases, there was a span of 12 bases. The CDR3 has 14 residues.

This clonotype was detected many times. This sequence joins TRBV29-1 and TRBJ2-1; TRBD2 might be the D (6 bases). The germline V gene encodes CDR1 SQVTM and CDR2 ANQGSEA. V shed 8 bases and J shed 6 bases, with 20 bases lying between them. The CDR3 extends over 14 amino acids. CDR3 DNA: TGCAGCTCACGATCCCCCACTAGCTCCAATGAGCAGTTCTTC. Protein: CSSRSPTSSNEQFF.

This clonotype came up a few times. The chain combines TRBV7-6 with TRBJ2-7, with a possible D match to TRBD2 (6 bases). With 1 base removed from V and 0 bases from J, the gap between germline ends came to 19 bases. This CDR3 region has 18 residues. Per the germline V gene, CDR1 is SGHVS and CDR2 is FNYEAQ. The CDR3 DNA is TGTGCCAGCAGCTTAGATATATGGGGGGAGGCCCTCTCCTACGAGCAGTACTTC. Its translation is CASSLDIWGEALSYEQYF.

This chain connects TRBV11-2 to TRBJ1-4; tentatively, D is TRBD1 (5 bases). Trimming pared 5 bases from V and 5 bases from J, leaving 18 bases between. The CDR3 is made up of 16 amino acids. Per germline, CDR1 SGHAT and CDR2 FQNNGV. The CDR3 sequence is CASSPSRDVINEKLFF. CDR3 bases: TGTGCCAGCAGCCCTTCAAGGGACGTGATAAATGAAAAACTGTTTTTT.

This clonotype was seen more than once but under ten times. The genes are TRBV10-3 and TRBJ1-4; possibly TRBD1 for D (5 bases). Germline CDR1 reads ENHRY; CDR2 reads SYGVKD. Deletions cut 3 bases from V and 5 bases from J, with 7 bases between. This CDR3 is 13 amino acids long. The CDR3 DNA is TGTGCCATCAGTGACAGGGAGAATGAAAAACTGTTTTTT. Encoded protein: CAISDRENEKLFF.

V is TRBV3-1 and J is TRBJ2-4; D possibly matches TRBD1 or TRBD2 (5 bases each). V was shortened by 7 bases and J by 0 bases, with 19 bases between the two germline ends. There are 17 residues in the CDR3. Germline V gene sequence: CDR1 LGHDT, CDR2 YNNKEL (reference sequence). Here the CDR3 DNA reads TGTGCCAGCATTCGAGTATGGGACGGGCTAGCCAAAAACATTCAGTACTTC. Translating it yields CASIRVWDGLAKNIQYF. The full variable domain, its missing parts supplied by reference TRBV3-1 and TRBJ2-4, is DTAVSQTPKYLVTQMGNDKSIKCEQNLGHDTMYWYKQDSKKFLKIMFSYNNKELIINETVPNRFSPKSPDKAHLNLHINSLELGDSAVYFCASIRVWDGLAKNIQYFGAGTRLSVL.

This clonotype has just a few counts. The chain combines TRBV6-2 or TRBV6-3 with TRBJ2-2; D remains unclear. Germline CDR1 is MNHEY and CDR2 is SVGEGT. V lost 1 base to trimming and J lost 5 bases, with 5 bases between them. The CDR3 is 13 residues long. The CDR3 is CASSYFGTGELFF. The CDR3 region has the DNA TGTGCCAGCAGTTACTTCGGAACCGGGGAGCTGTTTTTT.

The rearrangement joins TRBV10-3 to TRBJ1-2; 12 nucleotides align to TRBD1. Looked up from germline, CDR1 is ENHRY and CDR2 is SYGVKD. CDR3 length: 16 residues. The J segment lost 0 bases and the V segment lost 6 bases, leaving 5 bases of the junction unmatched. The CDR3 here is CAIRGTGGESNYGYTF. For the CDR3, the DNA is TGTGCCATCAGGGGGACAGGGGGCGAATCTAACTATGGCTACACCTTC.

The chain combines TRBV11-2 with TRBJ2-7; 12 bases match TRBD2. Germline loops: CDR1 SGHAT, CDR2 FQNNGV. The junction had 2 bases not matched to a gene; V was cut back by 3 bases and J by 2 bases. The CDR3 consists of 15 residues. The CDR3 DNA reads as TGTGCCAGCAGCTTTTCTAGCGGGAGGGCCTACGAGCAGTACTTC. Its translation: CASSFSSGRAYEQYF.

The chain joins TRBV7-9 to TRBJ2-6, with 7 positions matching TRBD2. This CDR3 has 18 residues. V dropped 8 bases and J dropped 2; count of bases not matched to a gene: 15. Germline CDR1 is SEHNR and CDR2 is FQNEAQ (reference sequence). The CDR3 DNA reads TGTGCCAGCCGGCCAGGCCAGGCCAGCGGGACTGGGGCCAACGTCCTGACTTTC. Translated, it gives CASRPGQASGTGANVLTF.

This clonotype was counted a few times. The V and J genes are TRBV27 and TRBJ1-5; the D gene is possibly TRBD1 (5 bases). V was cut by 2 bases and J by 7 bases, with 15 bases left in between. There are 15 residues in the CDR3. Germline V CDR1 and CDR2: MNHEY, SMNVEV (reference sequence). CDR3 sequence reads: CASSLGAGFNQPQHF. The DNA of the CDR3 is TGTGCCAGCAGTTTAGGGGCAGGGTTTAACCAGCCCCAGCATTTT.

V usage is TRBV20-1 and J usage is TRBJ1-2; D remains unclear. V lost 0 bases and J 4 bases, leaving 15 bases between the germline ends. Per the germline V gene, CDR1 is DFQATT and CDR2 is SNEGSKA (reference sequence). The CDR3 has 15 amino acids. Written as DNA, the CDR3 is TGCAGTGCTAGAGATCCATTGAGGGCGGGCTATGGCTACACCTTC. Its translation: CSARDPLRAGYGYTF.